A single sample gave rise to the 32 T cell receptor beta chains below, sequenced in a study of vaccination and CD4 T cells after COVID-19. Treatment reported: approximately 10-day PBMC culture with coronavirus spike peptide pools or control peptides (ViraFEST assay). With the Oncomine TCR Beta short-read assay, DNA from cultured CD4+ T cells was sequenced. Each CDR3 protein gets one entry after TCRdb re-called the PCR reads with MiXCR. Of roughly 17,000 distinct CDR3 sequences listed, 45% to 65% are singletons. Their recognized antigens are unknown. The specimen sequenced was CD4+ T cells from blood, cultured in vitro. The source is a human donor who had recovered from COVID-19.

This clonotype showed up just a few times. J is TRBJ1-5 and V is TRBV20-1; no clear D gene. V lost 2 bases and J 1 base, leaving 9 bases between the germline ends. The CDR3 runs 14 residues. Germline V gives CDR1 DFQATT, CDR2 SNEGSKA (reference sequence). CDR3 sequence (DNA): TGCAGTGCTAGACGAGGGTCAAGCAATCAGCCCCAGCATTTT. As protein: CSARRGSSNQPQHF.

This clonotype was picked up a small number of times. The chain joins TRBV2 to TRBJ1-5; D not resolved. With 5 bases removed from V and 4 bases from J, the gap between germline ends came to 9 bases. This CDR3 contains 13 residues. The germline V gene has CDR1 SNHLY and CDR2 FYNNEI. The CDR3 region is CASSNWANQPQHF. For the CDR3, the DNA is TGTGCCAGCAGTAATTGGGCAAATCAGCCCCAGCATTTT.

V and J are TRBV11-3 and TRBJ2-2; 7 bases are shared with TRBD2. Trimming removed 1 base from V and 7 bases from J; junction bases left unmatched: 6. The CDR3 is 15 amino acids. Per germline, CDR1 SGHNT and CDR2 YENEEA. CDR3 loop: CASSLGLASGGELFF. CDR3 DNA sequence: TGTGCCAGCAGCTTAGGACTGGCTAGCGGCGGGGAGCTGTTTTTT.

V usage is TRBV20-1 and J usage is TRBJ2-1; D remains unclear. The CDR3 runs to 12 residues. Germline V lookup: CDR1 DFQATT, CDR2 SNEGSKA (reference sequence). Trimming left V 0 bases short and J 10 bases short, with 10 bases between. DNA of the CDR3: TGCAGTGCTAGAGATCCGACTCCCGAGCAGTTCTTC. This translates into CSARDPTPEQFF.

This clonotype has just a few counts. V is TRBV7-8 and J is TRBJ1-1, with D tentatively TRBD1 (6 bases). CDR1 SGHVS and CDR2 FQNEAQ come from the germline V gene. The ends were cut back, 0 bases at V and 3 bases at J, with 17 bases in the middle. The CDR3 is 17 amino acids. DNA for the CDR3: TGTGCCAGCAGCTTAGCTTTTACAGGGTATGGCTACACTGAAGCTTTCTTT. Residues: CASSLAFTGYGYTEAFF.

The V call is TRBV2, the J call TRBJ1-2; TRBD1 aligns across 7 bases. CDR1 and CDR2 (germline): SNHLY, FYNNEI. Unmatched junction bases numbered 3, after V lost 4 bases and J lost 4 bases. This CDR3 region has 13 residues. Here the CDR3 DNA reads TGTGCCAGCAGTGCAGGACAGGCCTATGGCTACACCTTC. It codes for CASSAGQAYGYTF.

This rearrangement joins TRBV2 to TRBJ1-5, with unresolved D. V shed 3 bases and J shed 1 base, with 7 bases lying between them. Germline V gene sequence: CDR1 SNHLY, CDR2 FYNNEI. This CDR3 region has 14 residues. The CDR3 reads CASSERASNQPQHF. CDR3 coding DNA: TGTGCCAGCAGTGAGCGAGCGAGCAATCAGCCCCAGCATTTT.

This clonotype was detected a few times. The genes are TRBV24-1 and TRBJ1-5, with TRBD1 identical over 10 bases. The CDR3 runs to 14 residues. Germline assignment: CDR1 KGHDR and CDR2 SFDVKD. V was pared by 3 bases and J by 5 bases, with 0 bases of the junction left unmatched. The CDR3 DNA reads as TGTGCCACCAGTGATGGACAGGGGGATCAGCCCCAGCATTTT. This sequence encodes CATSDGQGDQPQHF.

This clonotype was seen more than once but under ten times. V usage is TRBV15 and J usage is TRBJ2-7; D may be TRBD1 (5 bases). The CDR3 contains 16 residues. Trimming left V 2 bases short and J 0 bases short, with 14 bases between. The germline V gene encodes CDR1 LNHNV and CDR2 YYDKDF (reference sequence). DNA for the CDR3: TGTGCCACCAGCAGAAAACCCCAGGGAATCTCCTACGAGCAGTACTTC. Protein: CATSRKPQGISYEQYF.

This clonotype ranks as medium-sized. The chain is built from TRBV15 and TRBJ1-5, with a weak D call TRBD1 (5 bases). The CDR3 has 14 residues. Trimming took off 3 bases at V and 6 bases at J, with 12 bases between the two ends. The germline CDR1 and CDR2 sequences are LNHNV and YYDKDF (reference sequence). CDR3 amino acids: CATSSRQIGQPQHF. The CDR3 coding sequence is TGTGCCACCAGCAGTAGACAGATCGGTCAGCCCCAGCATTTT.

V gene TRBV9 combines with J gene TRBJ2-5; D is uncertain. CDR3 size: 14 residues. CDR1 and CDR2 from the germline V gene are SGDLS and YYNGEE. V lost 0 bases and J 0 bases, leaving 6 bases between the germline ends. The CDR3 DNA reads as TGTGCCAGCAGCGTAGGGGCGTACCAAGAGACCCAGTACTTC. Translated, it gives CASSVGAYQETQYF.

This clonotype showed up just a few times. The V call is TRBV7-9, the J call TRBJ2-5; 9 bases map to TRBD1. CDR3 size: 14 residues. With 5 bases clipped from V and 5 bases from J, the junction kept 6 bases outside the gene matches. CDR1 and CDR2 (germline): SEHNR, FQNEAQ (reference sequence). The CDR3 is CASSRWTGEETQYF. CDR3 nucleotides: TGTGCCAGCAGCCGCTGGACAGGGGAGGAGACCCAGTACTTC.

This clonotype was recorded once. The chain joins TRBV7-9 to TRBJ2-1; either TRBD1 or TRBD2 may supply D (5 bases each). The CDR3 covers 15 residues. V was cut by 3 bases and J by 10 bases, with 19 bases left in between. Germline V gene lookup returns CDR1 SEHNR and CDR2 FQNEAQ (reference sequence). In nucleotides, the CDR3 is TGTGCCAGCAGCTTCCCTGGGTGGGACCGCGTCGAGCAGTTCTTC. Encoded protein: CASSFPGWDRVEQFF.

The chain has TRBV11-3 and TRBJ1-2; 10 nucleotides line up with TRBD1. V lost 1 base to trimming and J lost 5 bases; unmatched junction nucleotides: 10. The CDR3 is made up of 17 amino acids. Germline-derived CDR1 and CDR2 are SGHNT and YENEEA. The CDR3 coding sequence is TGTGCCAGCAGCTTAGGACAGGGGGCCCCTCTTTGGTATGGCTACACCTTC. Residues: CASSLGQGAPLWYGYTF.

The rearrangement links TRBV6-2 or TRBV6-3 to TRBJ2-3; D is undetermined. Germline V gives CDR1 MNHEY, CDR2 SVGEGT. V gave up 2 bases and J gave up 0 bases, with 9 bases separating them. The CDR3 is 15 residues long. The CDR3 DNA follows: TGTGCCAGCAGTTACCGGGCCGCGAGCACAGATACGCAGTATTTT. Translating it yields CASSYRAASTDTQYF.

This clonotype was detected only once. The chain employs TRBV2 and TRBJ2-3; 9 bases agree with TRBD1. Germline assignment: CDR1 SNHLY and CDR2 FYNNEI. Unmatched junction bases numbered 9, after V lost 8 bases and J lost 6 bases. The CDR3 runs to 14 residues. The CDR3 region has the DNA TGTGCCAGCTCTAAACAGGGGGCGACGGATACGCAGTATTTT. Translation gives CASSKQGATDTQYF.

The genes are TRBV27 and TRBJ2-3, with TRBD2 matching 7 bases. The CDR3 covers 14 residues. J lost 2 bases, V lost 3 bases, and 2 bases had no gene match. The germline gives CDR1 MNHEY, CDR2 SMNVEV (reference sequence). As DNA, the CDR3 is TGTGCCAGCAGTTTTGCGGGGGTCACAGATACGCAGTATTTT. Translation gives CASSFAGVTDTQYF.

As DNA, the CDR3 is TGTGCCAGCAGCTTGCTAGCGGGGGAAGAGACCCAGTACTTC. Protein sequence: CASSLLAGEETQYF. V gene TRBV7-2 combines with J gene TRBJ2-5, with 10 bases lining up with TRBD2. The CDR3 has 14 residues. The trim removed 3 bases at V and 3 bases at J, leaving 1 base unmatched. The V gene's germline CDR1 is SGHTA and CDR2 FQGNSA.

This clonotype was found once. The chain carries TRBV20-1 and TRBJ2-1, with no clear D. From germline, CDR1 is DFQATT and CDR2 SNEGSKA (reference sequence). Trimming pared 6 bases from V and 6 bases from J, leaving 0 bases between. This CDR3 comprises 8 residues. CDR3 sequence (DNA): TGCAGTGCCAATGAGCAGTTCTTC. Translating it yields CSANEQFF.

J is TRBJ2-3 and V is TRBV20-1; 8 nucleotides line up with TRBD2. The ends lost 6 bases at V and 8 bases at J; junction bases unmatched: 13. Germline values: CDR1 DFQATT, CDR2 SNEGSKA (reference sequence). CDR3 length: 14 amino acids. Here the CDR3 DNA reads TGCAGTGCGAAAGTAGGGGGTAGCGGGACTACGCAGTATTTT. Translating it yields CSAKVGGSGTTQYF.

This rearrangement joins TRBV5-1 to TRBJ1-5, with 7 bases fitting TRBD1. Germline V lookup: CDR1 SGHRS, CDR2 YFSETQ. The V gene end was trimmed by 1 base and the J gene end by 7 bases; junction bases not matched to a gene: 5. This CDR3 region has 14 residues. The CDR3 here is CASSLTTGVQPQHF. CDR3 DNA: TGCGCCAGCAGCTTGACCACAGGGGTCCAGCCCCAGCATTTT.

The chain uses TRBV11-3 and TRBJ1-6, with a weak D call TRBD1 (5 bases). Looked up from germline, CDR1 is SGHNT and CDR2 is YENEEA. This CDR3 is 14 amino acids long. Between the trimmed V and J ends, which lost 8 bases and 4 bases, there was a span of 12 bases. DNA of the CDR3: TGTGCCAGCGGGACGAAGGGTTATAATTCACCCCTCCACTTT. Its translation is CASGTKGYNSPLHF.

The CDR3 region has the DNA TGTGCCAGCAGTTCCGGACAGTTCTTGGGCTACACCTTC. Translation gives CASSSGQFLGYTF. V and J are TRBV7-9 and TRBJ1-2, with a weak D call TRBD1 (6 bases). Germline V gene sequence: CDR1 SEHNR, CDR2 FQNEAQ (reference sequence). V shed 6 bases and J shed 8 bases, with 16 bases lying between them. This CDR3 is built from 13 residues.

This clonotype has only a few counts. The CDR3 bases are TGTGCCAGTACCAATCTCCGGGACAGGGCCACAGATACGCAGTATTTT. It specifies CASTNLRDRATDTQYF. J is TRBJ2-3 and V is TRBV19; 9 bases are shared with TRBD1. CDR3 length: 16 residues. The V gene end was trimmed by 7 bases and the J gene end by 2 bases; junction bases not matched to a gene: 10. Germline V gene sequence: CDR1 LNHDA, CDR2 SQIVND (reference sequence).

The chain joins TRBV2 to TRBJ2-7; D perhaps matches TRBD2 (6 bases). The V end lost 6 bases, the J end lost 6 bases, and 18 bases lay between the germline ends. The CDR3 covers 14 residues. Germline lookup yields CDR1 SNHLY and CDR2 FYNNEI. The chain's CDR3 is CASRPQNMGGEQYF. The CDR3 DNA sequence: TGTGCCAGCAGACCTCAAAATATGGGGGGCGAGCAGTACTTC.

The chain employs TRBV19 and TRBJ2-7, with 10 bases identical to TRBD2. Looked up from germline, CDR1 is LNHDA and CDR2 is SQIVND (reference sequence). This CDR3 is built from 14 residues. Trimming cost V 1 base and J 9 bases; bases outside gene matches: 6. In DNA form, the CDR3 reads TGTGCCAGTAGTATAGGTTGGGCTAGCGGGAGGCAGTACTTC. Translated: CASSIGWASGRQYF.

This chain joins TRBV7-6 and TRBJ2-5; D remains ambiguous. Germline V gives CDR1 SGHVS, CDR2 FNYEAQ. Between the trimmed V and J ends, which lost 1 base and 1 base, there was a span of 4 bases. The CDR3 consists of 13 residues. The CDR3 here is CASSLGVQETQYF. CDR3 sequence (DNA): TGTGCCAGCAGCTTAGGCGTCCAAGAGACCCAGTACTTC. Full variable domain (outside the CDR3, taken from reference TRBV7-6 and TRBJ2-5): GAGVSQSPRYKVTKRGQDVALRCDPISGHVSLYWYRQALGQGPEFLTYFNYEAQQDKSGLPNDRFSAERPEGSISTLTIQRTEQRDSAMYRCASSLGVQETQYFGPGTRLLVL.

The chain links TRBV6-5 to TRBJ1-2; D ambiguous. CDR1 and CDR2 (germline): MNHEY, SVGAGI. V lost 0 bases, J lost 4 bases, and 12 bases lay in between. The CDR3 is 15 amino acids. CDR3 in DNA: TGTGCCAGCAGTTACTCGACGGGAGTTGGCTATGGCTACACCTTC. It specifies CASSYSTGVGYGYTF.

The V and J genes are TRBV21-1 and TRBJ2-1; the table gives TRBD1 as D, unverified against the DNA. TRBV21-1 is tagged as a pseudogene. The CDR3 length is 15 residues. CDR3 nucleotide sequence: TGTGCCAGCAGCAATTTGAGACAGGGGTACAATGAGCAGTTCTTC. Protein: CASSNLRQGYNEQFF.

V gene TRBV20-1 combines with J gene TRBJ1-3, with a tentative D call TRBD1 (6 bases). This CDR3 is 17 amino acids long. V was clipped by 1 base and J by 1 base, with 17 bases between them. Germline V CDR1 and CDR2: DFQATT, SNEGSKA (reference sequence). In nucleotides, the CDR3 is TGCAGTGCTAGAGCCATCAGAGGAGGGGGGTCTGGAAACACCATATATTTT. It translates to CSARAIRGGGSGNTIYF.

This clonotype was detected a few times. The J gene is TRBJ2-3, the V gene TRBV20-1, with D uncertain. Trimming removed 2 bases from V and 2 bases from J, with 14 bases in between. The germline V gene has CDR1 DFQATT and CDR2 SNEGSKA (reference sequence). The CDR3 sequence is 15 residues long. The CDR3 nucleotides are TGCAGTGCTAGATCCCAGCTGGGCAACACAGATACGCAGTATTTT. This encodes CSARSQLGNTDTQYF.

The CDR3 spells CASSSRAGGPYEQYF. CDR3 nucleotide sequence: TGTGCCAGCAGCAGCCGCGCGGGGGGGCCCTACGAGCAGTACTTC. This chain uses TRBV7-9 with TRBJ2-7, with 9 bases that match TRBD2. The V gene's germline CDR1 is SEHNR and CDR2 FQNEAQ (reference sequence). CDR3 size: 15 residues. The junction had 7 bases not matched to a gene; V was cut back by 5 bases and J by 2 bases.